Below, 22 T cell receptor beta chains from the same sample are listed, as sequenced in a study of cytomegalovirus exposure and HLA in healthy donors. The PCR employed 60 Vbeta primers together with 13 Jbeta primers. Using immunoSEQ multiplex PCR, the repertoire was profiled, and TCRdb retains in-frame clones only, with some absent. The repertoire consists of about 140,000 clones, with roughly 80% occurring once and the leading ten covering around 1.5%. Sequenced sample: PBMCs. The receptors were sampled from a female donor in good health and CMV-seronegative.

Only a few counts were recorded for this clone. The chain has TRBV6-1 and TRBJ2-3, with D possibly being TRBD1 (5 bases). V was shortened by 5 bases and J by 4 bases, with 13 bases between the two germline ends. This CDR3 spans 14 amino acids. Germline lookup yields CDR1 MNHNS and CDR2 SASEGT. Written as DNA, the CDR3 is TGTGCCAGCAGTATAGACAGAGCCGCAGATACGCAGTATTTT. Protein sequence: CASSIDRAADTQYF.

This chain links TRBV6-4 with TRBJ1-1, with 7 positions matching TRBD1. The V segment lost 3 bases and the J segment 1 base; nucleotides outside the gene matches: 2. The CDR3 is 14 amino acids. Germline CDR1 reads MRHNA; CDR2 reads SNTAGT. The CDR3 region is CASSEDRSNTEAFF. CDR3 DNA: TGTGCCAGCAGTGAGGACAGGTCGAACACTGAAGCTTTCTTT.

The rearrangement uses TRBV7-9 and TRBJ2-1, with a weak D call TRBD2 (5 bases). The V and J ends lost 6 bases and 2 bases respectively, with 14 bases between them. CDR1 and CDR2 from the germline V gene are SEHNR and FQNEAQ (reference sequence). CDR3 length: 15 residues. The CDR3 DNA sequence: TGTGCCAGCAGTCTAGAACTAGTCACCTACAATGAGCAGTTCTTC. Translated, it gives CASSLELVTYNEQFF.

The chain recombines TRBV7-9 with TRBJ1-2, with TRBD1 matching 8 bases. Looked up from germline, CDR1 is SEHNR and CDR2 is FQNEAQ (reference sequence). The J segment lost 7 bases and the V segment lost 1 base, leaving 5 bases of the junction unmatched. The CDR3 totals 14 residues. For the CDR3, the DNA is TGTGCCAGCAGCTTAGGCGACAGGGGTCGTGGCTACACCTTC. This sequence encodes CASSLGDRGRGYTF.

This chain joins TRBV27 and TRBJ2-3, with D unclear. Germline-derived CDR1 and CDR2 are MNHEY and SMNVEV (reference sequence). With 1 base removed from V and 6 bases from J, the gap between germline ends came to 8 bases. This CDR3 has 13 residues. The CDR3, as DNA: TGTGCCAGCAGTTTATTATCCAGGGATACGCAGTATTTT. It encodes CASSLLSRDTQYF.

The J gene is TRBJ2-4, the V gene TRBV5-1, with D unresolved. The CDR3 runs 14 residues. Germline V CDR1 and CDR2: SGHRS, YFSETQ. Between the trimmed V and J ends, which lost 1 base and 6 bases, there was a span of 11 bases. The CDR3 DNA follows: TGCGCCAGCAGCTTGAGTCCGGGTGTAAACATTCAGTACTTC. This sequence encodes CASSLSPGVNIQYF.

The chain joins TRBV18 to TRBJ2-6; 7 positions match TRBD1. Looked up from germline, CDR1 is KGHSH and CDR2 is LQKENI. The CDR3 consists of 15 residues. V shed 3 bases and J 4 bases; nucleotides not matched to a gene: 3. CDR3 sequence reads: CASSPGTVGANVLTF. The CDR3 coding sequence is TGTGCCAGCTCACCTGGGACAGTAGGGGCCAACGTCCTGACTTTC.

The rearrangement links TRBV9 to TRBJ1-6, with D tentatively TRBD1 (5 bases). Germline V gene lookup returns CDR1 SGDLS and CDR2 YYNGEE. V gave up 0 bases and J gave up 9 bases, with 13 bases separating them. The CDR3 runs to 15 residues. The CDR3 bases are TGTGCCAGCAGCGTAGATCAGGGATCGGGTTCACCCCTCCACTTT. Encoded protein: CASSVDQGSGSPLHF.

The gene calls are TRBV27 and TRBJ2-3, with 7 positions matching TRBD2. The CDR3 length is 14 residues. After removal of 5 bases from V and 0 bases from J, the junction contained 2 bases not matched to a gene. Germline CDR1 and CDR2: MNHEY and SMNVEV (reference sequence). The CDR3 nucleotides are TGTGCCAGCAGTGTTAGCGGGAGCACAGATACGCAGTATTTT. Encoded protein: CASSVSGSTDTQYF.

The chain combines TRBV7-8 with TRBJ2-2; 9 bases line up with TRBD2. The trim removed 1 base at V and 6 bases at J, leaving 3 bases unmatched. The CDR3 consists of 15 residues. The germline CDR1 and CDR2 sequences are SGHVS and FQNEAQ. In DNA form, the CDR3 reads TGTGCCAGCAGCTTAGGCGGGAGGGCCCCCGGGGAGCTGTTTTTT. Protein: CASSLGGRAPGELFF. The variable domain in full, completed from reference TRBV7-8 and TRBJ2-2, reads GAGVSQSPRYKVAKRGQDVALRCDPISGHVSLFWYQQALGQGPEFLTYFQNEAQLDKSGLPSDRFFAERPEGSVSTLKIQRTQQEDSAVYLCASSLGGRAPGELFFGEGSRLTVL.

The chain recombines TRBV11-3 with TRBJ2-1; TRBD2 is a possible D gene (5 bases). V was clipped by 7 bases and J by 4 bases, with 20 bases between them. The CDR3 has 16 amino acids. CDR1 and CDR2 from the germline V gene are SGHNT and YENEEA. CDR3 bases: TGTGCCAGCACCCACCCTGAAAGCGGCCCTTACAATGAGCAGTTCTTC. It translates to CASTHPESGPYNEQFF.

Turning to this clone: The junction departs from germline at one end; a sequencing error may be responsible. V and J are TRBV10-3 and TRBJ1-1; no clear D. The CDR3 length is 15 residues. CDR1 is ENHRY, CDR2 SYGVKD, per germline. CDR3 region: CASSYGEGMNTEAFF. CDR3 sequence (DNA): TGTGCCAGCAGTTACGGTGAGGGCATGAACACTGAAGCTTTCTTT.

This chain connects TRBV7-6 to TRBJ1-1, with D possibly being TRBD1 (5 bases). This CDR3 region has 20 residues. V was cut by 5 bases and J by 3 bases, with 31 bases left in between. CDR1 is SGHVS, CDR2 FNYEAQ, per germline. The DNA for the CDR3 is TGTGCCAGCAGCCACCCTCGAGACAGTACGATTCCTTTGGAGCACACTGAAGCTTTCTTT. It is translated as CASSHPRDSTIPLEHTEAFF.

The chain carries TRBV28 and TRBJ1-1; D is ambiguous. The CDR3 runs to 16 residues. Trimming pared 6 bases from V and 4 bases from J, leaving 21 bases between. Germline V gives CDR1 MDHEN, CDR2 SYDVKM. Here the CDR3 reads CASSQMGRTGGTEAFF. Written as DNA, the CDR3 is TGTGCCAGCAGCCAGATGGGGAGGACGGGCGGCACTGAAGCTTTCTTT.

The chain carries TRBV7-9 and TRBJ2-7; 9 nucleotides align to TRBD1. The CDR3 consists of 14 residues. Trimming took 8 bases from V and 4 from J; bases not matched to a gene: 9. Germline loops: CDR1 SEHNR, CDR2 FQNEAQ (reference sequence). The CDR3 DNA follows: TGTGCCAGCGCGGCGGACAGGGGACTATACGAGCAGTACTTC. It translates to CASAADRGLYEQYF.

This chain connects TRBV27 to TRBJ2-7; 10 positions agree with TRBD2. Germline values: CDR1 MNHEY, CDR2 SMNVEV (reference sequence). The V and J ends lost 2 bases and 3 bases, in that order; junction bases with no gene match: 4. The CDR3 runs to 15 residues. The CDR3 protein is CASSLRLAGDYEQYF. The DNA of the CDR3 is TGTGCCAGCAGTTTACGGCTAGCGGGAGACTACGAGCAGTACTTC.

This chain joins TRBV6-5 and TRBJ2-7; 9 nucleotides line up with TRBD1. The CDR3 spans 14 residues. CDR1 is MNHEY and CDR2 is SVGAGI in the germline V gene. V shed 5 bases, J shed 3 bases, and the junction held 5 bases outside the gene matches. CDR3 sequence reads: CASSPGQGYYEQYF. CDR3 coding DNA: TGTGCCAGCAGTCCGGGACAGGGATACTACGAGCAGTACTTC.

This clone was seen more than once but under ten times. This sequence joins TRBV6-1 and TRBJ1-2; unclear D gene. The ends were cut back, 10 bases at V and 3 bases at J, with 3 bases in the middle. CDR1 and CDR2 (germline): MNHNS, SASEGT. The CDR3 is made up of 9 amino acids. The CDR3 DNA reads TGTGCCATCGACTATGGCTACACCTTC. Protein: CAIDYGYTF.

This clone showed up just a few times. The chain links TRBV19 to TRBJ1-1, with D possibly matching TRBD1 (6 bases). Germline lookup yields CDR1 LNHDA and CDR2 SQIVND (reference sequence). The CDR3 totals 14 residues. Trimming removed 6 bases at V and 1 base at J, with 12 bases between. CDR3 in DNA: TGTGCCAGTAGCGAGAGGGGGGGGAACACTGAAGCTTTCTTT. Protein: CASSERGGNTEAFF. The variable domain in full, completed from reference TRBV19 and TRBJ1-1, reads DGGITQSPKYLFRKEGQNVTLSCEQNLNHDAMYWYRQDPGQGLRLIYYSQIVNDFQKGDIAEGYSVSREKKESFPLTVTSAQKNPTAFYLCASSERGGNTEAFFGQGTRLTVV.

The CDR3 loop reads CASSEALSRNYGYTF. In nucleotides, the CDR3 is TGTGCCAGCAGTGAAGCCCTGTCACGGAACTATGGCTACACCTTC. This chain connects TRBV6-1 to TRBJ1-2; D gene ambiguous. The CDR3 covers 15 residues. CDR1 and CDR2 (germline): MNHNS, SASEGT. Trimming pared 0 bases from V and 2 bases from J, leaving 10 bases between.

This sequence joins TRBV19 and TRBJ2-1; TRBD2 matches at 7 bases. The V gene's germline CDR1 is LNHDA and CDR2 SQIVND (reference sequence). The CDR3 totals 13 residues. V was clipped by 5 bases and J by 7 bases; unmatched bases: 5. The CDR3 bases are TGTGCCAGTAGTTTCCCCGGGGGGAATGAGCAGTTCTTC. Encoded protein: CASSFPGGNEQFF.

The genes are TRBV2 and TRBJ1-1; D is possibly TRBD1 (6 bases). The CDR3 length is 13 residues. V dropped 3 bases and J dropped 5 bases, with 10 bases sitting between them. Looked up from germline, CDR1 is SNHLY and CDR2 is FYNNEI. CDR3 nucleotide sequence: TGTGCCAGCAGTGAGGCTACAGGGACTGAAGCTTTCTTT. This gives the protein CASSEATGTEAFF.